This TCR beta chain comes out of a study of tumor-infiltrating lymphocytes in primary liver carcinoma. Background on the study: Staging of the tumors gave T1-T3 N0M0, with widths of roughly 4 to 10 cm. Findings and limits, study-wide: Tumors had a significantly higher top-250-clone fraction than blood (p = 0.039).

Scientists recovered RNA and DNA together from around 20-30 mg of unsorted bulk tissue. The germline gives CDR1 ENHRY, CDR2 SYGVKD. This CDR3 is built from 14 residues. The researchers produced TCR beta cDNA from around 0.5 ug total RNA with a constant-region primer. Libraries for TCR beta were built through three nested multiplex PCR rounds, which together made up a slightly modified ARM-PCR procedure. The two initial PCR rounds, roughly 9 cycles each, used TRBV1-TRBV30 forward and C-beta reverse primers. TCRdb ran MiXCR on the multiplex PCR reads and lists one entry per CDR3 protein. The repertoire holds approximately 30,000 distinct CDR3 sequences, with about 71% as singletons. This clonotype came up once. Its antigen is not identified. One junction end disagrees with the germline gene, perhaps due to a read error.

Sample: liver tumor tissue from sampling region 3. This sample's subset: tumor region T3, left-lateral pole. The J gene is TRBJ1-1, the V gene TRBV10-3; 9 nucleotides match TRBD1. This clonotype was sampled from a woman aged 25 to 45 with primary liver carcinoma and hepatitis B virus infection. The CDR3 DNA follows: TGTGCCACCACTGGGGACAGGGTGAGCACTGAACCTTTCTTT. It translates to CATTGDRVSTEPFF.